The entry below describes one T cell receptor beta chain. Its antigen is not known. The source of the sample is a study of cytomegalovirus exposure and HLA in healthy donors. About the research overall: Earlier, 117 million unique TCR beta sequences were recovered from roughly 170 million T cells by an analysis.

General study points: Data from an earlier analysis indicated that most TCR beta V segments were productive either about 87% or about 30% of the time. For most subjects, TCR beta sequences were reported to predict HLA-A and HLA-B alleles with accuracy.

All the people who gave samples were healthy bone marrow donors. In the PCR, 60 Vbeta and 13 Jbeta primers were used. Data came from immunoSEQ multiplex PCR; TCRdb stores just in-frame clones and leaves some out. The table lists approximately 140,000 clones, roughly four fifths of them singletons. Germline CDR1 LNHDA, CDR2 SQIVND (reference sequence). This CDR3 contains 13 residues. V was cut by 0 bases and J by 8 bases, with 10 bases left in between. The material sequenced was PBMCs. This TCR derives from a boy younger than 18 in good health and CMV-seronegative. The rearrangement links TRBV19 to TRBJ1-2; no clear D gene. The CDR3 here is CASSIDRTMGYTF. The CDR3 coding sequence is TGTGCCAGTAGTATAGATCGCACTATGGGCTACACCTTC.